The T cell receptor (beta chain) described here comes from a study of cytomegalovirus exposure and HLA in healthy donors. Points from the study as a whole: Most TCR sequences were uncommon, yet certain public TCRs appeared in many donors.

The germline gives CDR1 SGHNT, CDR2 YENEEA. V trimming: 5 bases; J trimming: 4 bases; junction bases outside the gene matches: 14. The CDR3 runs to 16 residues. About this clone: Its specificity is unknown.

PCR employed 60 Vbeta and 13 Jbeta primers. Only in-frame clones appear in the TCRdb table, and some are missing; sequencing was by immunoSEQ multiplex PCR. This table lists 85,000 to 110,000 clones. The source is a middle-aged man in good health and CMV-seronegative. The specimen sequenced was PBMCs. The chain is built from TRBV11-3 and TRBJ2-7; 7 bases match TRBD2. As DNA, the CDR3 is TGTGCCAGCAGCCCCCAGTGGGGGACTACTGCGTACGAGCAGTACTTC. Translating it yields CASSPQWGTTAYEQYF.